The text below deals with one T cell receptor beta chain. This record comes from a study of blood T cell repertoires in COVID-19. Study summary: Italy, Spain and the United States were the sources of the convalescent and acute COVID-19 samples. Nucleic acid was either cDNA or gDNA, and it came from T cells, B-cell-depleted T cells, or PBMCs.

Authors' processing steps: Estimates of nucleated cell counts were drawn from the amplification of reference gene primers. The repertoire was sequenced with immunoSEQ multiplex PCR; TCRdb's copy has only in-frame clones and lacks some. That table is the source of V, J and clone size, and D and trimming were worked out from the DNA. Among 130,000 to 150,000 clones, under 90% were seen once, and the ten largest hold around 3.4%. The specimen was peripheral blood. The clonotype originates from a man between 65 and 85 years old who had recovered from COVID-19.

The DNA of the CDR3 is TGTGCCAGCTCACCACGTTCCCTCTCGAACACTGAAGCTTTCTTT. Its protein is CASSPRSLSNTEAFF. The chain is built from TRBV18 and TRBJ1-1; D is ambiguous. The CDR3 contains 15 residues. Looked up from germline, CDR1 is KGHSH and CDR2 is LQKENI. V was clipped by 1 base and J by 1 base, with 10 bases between them.